The text below deals with one T cell receptor (beta chain). The assay was immunoSEQ multiplex PCR, and TCRdb's table has in-frame clones only and misses some. The repertoire holds more than 45,000 clones, with about 88% as singletons. The sample is drawn from a study of OX40 agonist ivuxolimab in advanced cancers. The germline V gene encodes CDR1 LNHDA and CDR2 SQIVND (reference sequence). This CDR3 comprises 13 residues. V lost 1 base and J 7 bases, leaving 8 bases between the germline ends. This clonotype was sampled from an adult with an advanced solid tumor such as melanoma, head and neck, liver or kidney cancer. The chain links TRBV19 to TRBJ1-5; D remains ambiguous. The specimen was CD4+ or CD8+ T cells sorted from blood, collected in a trial of the OX40 agonist ivuxolimab. In DNA, the CDR3 is TGTGCCAGTAGTATAGGCTCGGGACAGCCCCAGCATTTT. This encodes CASSIGSGQPQHF.